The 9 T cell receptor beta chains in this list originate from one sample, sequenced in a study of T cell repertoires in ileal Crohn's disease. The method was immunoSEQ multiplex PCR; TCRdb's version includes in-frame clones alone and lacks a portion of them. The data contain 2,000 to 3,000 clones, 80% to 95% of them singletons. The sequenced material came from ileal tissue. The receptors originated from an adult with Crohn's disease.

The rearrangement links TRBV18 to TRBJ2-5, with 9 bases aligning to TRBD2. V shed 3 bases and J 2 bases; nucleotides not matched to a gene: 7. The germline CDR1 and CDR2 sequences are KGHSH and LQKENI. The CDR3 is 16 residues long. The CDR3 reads CASSPLAGQRQETQYF. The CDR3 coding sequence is TGTGCCAGCTCACCGCTAGCGGGGCAAAGGCAAGAGACCCAGTACTTC.

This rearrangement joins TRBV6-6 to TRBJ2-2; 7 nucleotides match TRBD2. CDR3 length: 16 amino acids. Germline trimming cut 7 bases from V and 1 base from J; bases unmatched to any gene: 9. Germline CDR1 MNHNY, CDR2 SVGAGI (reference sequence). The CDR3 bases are TGTGCCAGCAATAACTGGTCGGGGGGGAACACCGGGGAGCTGTTTTTT. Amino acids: CASNNWSGGNTGELFF.

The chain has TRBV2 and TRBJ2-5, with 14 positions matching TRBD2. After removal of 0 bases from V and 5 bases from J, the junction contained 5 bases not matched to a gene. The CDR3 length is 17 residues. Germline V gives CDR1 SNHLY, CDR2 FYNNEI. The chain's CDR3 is CASSEARGLAGVETQYF. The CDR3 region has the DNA TGTGCCAGCAGTGAAGCTCGGGGACTAGCGGGGGTCGAGACCCAGTACTTC.

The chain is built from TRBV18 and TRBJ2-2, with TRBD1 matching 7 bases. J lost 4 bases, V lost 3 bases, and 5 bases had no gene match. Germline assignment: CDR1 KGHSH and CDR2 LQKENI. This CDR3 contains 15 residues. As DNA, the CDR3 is TGTGCCAGCTCACCGACAGGGCGCGGCACCGGGGAGCTGTTTTTT. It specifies CASSPTGRGTGELFF. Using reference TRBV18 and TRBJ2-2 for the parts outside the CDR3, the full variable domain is NAGVMQNPRHLVRRRGQEARLRCSPMKGHSHVYWYRQLPEEGLKFMVYLQKENIIDESGMPKERFSAEFPKEGPSILRIQQVVRGDSAAYFCASSPTGRGTGELFFGEGSRLTVL.

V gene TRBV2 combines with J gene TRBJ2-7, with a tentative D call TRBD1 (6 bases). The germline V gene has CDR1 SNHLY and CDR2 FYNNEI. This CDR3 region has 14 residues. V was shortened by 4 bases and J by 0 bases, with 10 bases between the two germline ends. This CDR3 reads CASSGQQGSYEQYF. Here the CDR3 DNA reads TGTGCCAGCAGTGGGCAACAGGGCTCCTACGAGCAGTACTTC.

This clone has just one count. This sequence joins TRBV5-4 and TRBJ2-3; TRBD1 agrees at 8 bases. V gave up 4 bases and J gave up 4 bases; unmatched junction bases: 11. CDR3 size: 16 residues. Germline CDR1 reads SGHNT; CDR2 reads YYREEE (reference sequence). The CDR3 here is CASSPGGSNDPDTQYF. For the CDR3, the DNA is TGTGCCAGCAGCCCAGGGGGCTCGAACGATCCAGATACGCAGTATTTT. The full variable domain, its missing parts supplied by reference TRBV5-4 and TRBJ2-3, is ETGVTQSPTHLIKTRGQQVTLRCSSQSGHNTVSWYQQALGQGPQFIFQYYREEENGRGNFPPRFSGLQFPNYSSELNVNALELDDSALYLCASSPGGSNDPDTQYFGPGTRLTVL.

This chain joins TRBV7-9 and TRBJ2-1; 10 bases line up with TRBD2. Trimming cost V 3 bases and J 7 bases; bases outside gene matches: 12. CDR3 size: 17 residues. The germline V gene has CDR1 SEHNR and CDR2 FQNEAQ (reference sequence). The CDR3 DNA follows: TGTGCCAGCAGCTTTGAGGTCGGGACTAGCGCGTTGAATGAGCAGTTCTTC. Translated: CASSFEVGTSALNEQFF.

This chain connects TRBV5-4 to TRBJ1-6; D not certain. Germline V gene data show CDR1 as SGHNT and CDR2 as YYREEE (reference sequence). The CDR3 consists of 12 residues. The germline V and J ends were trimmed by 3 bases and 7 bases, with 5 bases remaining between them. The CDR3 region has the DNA TGTGCCAGCAGCTACGGGAATTCACCCCTCCACTTT. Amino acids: CASSYGNSPLHF.

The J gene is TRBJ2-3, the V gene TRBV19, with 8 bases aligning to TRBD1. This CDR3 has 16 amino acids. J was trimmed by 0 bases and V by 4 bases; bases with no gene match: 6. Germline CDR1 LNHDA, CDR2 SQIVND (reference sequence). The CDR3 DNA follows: TGTGCCAGTAGTACTAGACAGGGGATCAGCACAGATACGCAGTATTTT. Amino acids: CASSTRQGISTDTQYF.